This note documents a single T cell receptor beta chain sequence. What it binds is unknown. This specimen comes from a study of a mutant IDH1 vaccine in newly diagnosed glioma. Study context: Patients were started on vaccination 4-6 weeks after radiotherapy alone, or with temozolomide cycles. Most had both radiotherapy and temozolomide beforehand; others had only one.

Study-wide results and limits: There seemed to be no relation between pseudoprogression and changes in top peripheral T cell clonotypes.

The assay was immunoSEQ multiplex PCR, and TCRdb's table has in-frame clones only and misses some. This table holds tens of thousands of clones, 65% to 90% found once. The V gene's germline CDR1 is LGHNA and CDR2 YSLEER. The CDR3 runs 16 residues. V gave up 0 bases and J gave up 10 bases, with 16 bases separating them. Time point meaning: week 5, during vaccination. Vaccine doses each comprised 300 ug of mutant IDH1 20-mer peptide, with topical imiquimod. The chain links TRBV4-3 to TRBJ1-6, with D hard to call. The specimen was PBMCs, collected from a glioma patient whose treatment included an IDH1 peptide vaccine. The receptor was isolated from a woman between 18 and 30 years old with glioma. Some clones in this sample may be carry-over from other donors' samples. The DNA of the CDR3 is TGCGCCAGCAGCCAAGATCGGGGAGCCGGAGTCTCACCCCTCCACTTT. Translating gives CASSQDRGAGVSPLHF.